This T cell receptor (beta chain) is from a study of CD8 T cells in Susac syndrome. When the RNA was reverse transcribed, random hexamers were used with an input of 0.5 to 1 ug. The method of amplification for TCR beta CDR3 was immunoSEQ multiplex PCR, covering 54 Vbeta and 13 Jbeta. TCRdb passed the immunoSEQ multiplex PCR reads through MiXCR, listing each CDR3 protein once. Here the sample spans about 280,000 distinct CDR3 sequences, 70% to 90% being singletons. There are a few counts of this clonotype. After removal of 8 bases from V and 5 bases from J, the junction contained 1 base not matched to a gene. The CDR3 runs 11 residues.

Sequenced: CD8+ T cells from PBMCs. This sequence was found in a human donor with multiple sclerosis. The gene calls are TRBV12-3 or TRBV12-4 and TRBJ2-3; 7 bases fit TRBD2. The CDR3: CASSGGDTQYF. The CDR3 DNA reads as TGTGCCAGCTCGGGGGGAGATACGCAGTATTTT.